This is a list of T cell receptor beta chains from one sample in a study of technical replicates of blood from a handful of donors. Profiling relied on immunoSEQ multiplex PCR, and the TCRdb table lists in-frame clones only, not all of them. Of 77,000 or so clones listed, about nine tenths were seen once; the top ten hold around 0.44%. Sequences were obtained from T cells isolated from PBMCs. These receptors came from a human donor in good health. The conserved cysteine and the conserved F or W are not part of the CDR3 here. Each record gives: J gene, D gene, clone size, CDR3 length, V gene, CDR3 protein. D genes are given only for firm matches. Clone size is given for some rows only: seen once, a few or many times, or a class if the clone is expanded.

TRBJ1-5,TRBD1,once,13,TRBV5-6,ASSLGGGNSQPQH
TRBJ2-7,TRBD1,-,12,TRBV11-3,ASSLGQLTYEQY
TRBJ2-1,TRBD2,-,13,TRBV5-1,ASSASSGRGDEQF
TRBJ2-7,-,-,12,TRBV7-2,ASTTRPGLYEQY
TRBJ1-1,-,-,13,TRBV5-1,ASSQGGGKNTEAF
TRBJ1-2,TRBD1,-,12,TRBV10-3,ATRTGQGASGYT
TRBJ2-7,TRBD1,-,13,TRBV4-1,ASSLDRVVTYEQY
TRBJ2-7,-,-,14,TRBV5-1,ASSLSRTLSSYEQY
TRBJ2-4,-,-,13,TRBV28,ASSQTLVAKNIQY
TRBJ2-1,TRBD2,-,13,TRBV29-1,SVEGTSVSYNEQF
TRBJ2-5,-,-,11,TRBV7-9,ASSLIGVETQY
TRBJ2-1,-,once,10,TRBV4-1,ASSQDAREQF
TRBJ2-7,-,-,11,TRBV6-6,ASSYRGTYEQY
TRBJ2-7,-,-,11,TRBV11-2,ASSAGTLYEQY
TRBJ1-4,TRBD1,-,13,TRBV28,ASSTTGEVVEKLF
TRBJ1-5,TRBD1,-,11,TRBV7-2,ASRDRVVEPQH
TRBJ2-2,-,-,12,TRBV6-5,ASSRSFSAGELF
TRBJ1-1,TRBD1,-,12,TRBV29-1,SVEVMDRETEAF
TRBJ2-1,TRBD2,-,13,TRBV5-4,ASSPTSGRSNEQF
TRBJ2-2,TRBD1,-,16,TRBV27,ASSLFFGTGANTGELF
TRBJ1-5,TRBD1,-,13,TRBV29-1,SVADRSNSNQPQH
TRBJ1-2,-,-,11,TRBV10-3,ALGAGANYGYT
TRBJ2-2,TRBD2,-,12,TRBV6-5,ASRGLHNTGELF
TRBJ1-1,-,-,11,TRBV7-3,ASSFSGNTEAF
TRBJ2-7,-,-,13,TRBV7-2,ASSLVTQTAYEQY
TRBJ2-5,-,-,12,TRBV2,ASSEVSAQETQY
TRBJ1-1,TRBD1,few,14,TRBV4-2,ASSQGPGQMNTEAF
TRBJ1-5,-,-,12,TRBV19,ASFRGGFNQPQH
TRBJ2-7,-,-,14,TRBV6-5,ASSYSHSGLDYEQY
TRBJ1-2,TRBD1,-,12,TRBV6-1,ASSSRDRGYGYT
TRBJ1-1,-,-,13,TRBV6-5,ASSYSGPGGADAF